The entry that follows covers one T cell receptor (beta chain) sequence. Its antigen is undetermined. TCRdb re-derived calls from the RACE reads in MiXCR, one entry per CDR3 protein. The sample yields 50,000 or so distinct CDR3 sequences, roughly 11% seen once. The sample originates from a study of human T cells and chemical hapten exposure. Study as a whole: Patients got weekly scalp diphenylcyclopropenone doses over the roughly 24-week study. Among samples, TCR yields varied mainly because of small differences in pooled library volume.

There are 15 residues in the CDR3. The ends lost 1 base at V and 5 bases at J; junction bases unmatched: 9. The germline gives CDR1 SQVTM, CDR2 ANQGSEA. Time point here: patch test 1, 2 weeks after DPC sensitization. Treatment specified: therapeutic diphenylcyclopropenone sensitization with weekly scalp DPC. Total RNA came from unfractionated whole blood. Blood was drawn before each patch test was applied. Notes on the study in general: No change in TCRs above 1 in 1000 frequency was produced by DPC sensitization.

The starting material was whole blood, obtained in connection with sensitization to the hapten diphenylcyclopropenone (DPC). The sequence was collected from a woman between 40 and 55 years old with alopecia areata. Some clones in this sample may be carry-over from other donors' samples. The genes are TRBV29-1 and TRBJ2-5, with 8 bases matching TRBD1. The CDR3: CSVEAPTGGVETQYF. The CDR3 DNA reads TGCAGCGTTGAAGCTCCTACAGGGGGTGTGGAGACCCAGTACTTC.